This passage covers 8 T cell receptor beta chains from one sample sequenced in a study of HIV-infected patients and healthy controls. The repertoire came from unfractionated whole blood and reflected all unsorted peripheral T cells. Around 0.5 ug RNA was reverse transcribed with alpha and beta constant-region primers. Separate chain-specific third strand synthesis with multiplexing indices produced the alpha and beta libraries. TCRdb used MiXCR to reprocess the 5' RACE reads, holding one entry per CDR3 protein. The sample carries 11,000 or so distinct CDR3 sequences, approximately 5% recorded once. Source material: blood. These receptors all stem from an adult in good health.

In this sample, this clonotype turned up many times. The chain uses TRBV2 and TRBJ1-1; possibly TRBD1 for D (5 bases). There are 14 residues in the CDR3. The ends were cut back, 0 bases at V and 3 bases at J, with 8 bases in the middle. CDR1 is SNHLY and CDR2 is FYNNEI in the germline V gene. DNA of the CDR3: TGTGCCAGCAGTGAAGCCAAGGGGCACACTGAAGCTTTCTTT. Translated, it gives CASSEAKGHTEAFF.

This clonotype was counted many times. The rearrangement links TRBV10-3 to TRBJ2-5; no clear D. The CDR3 sequence is 13 residues long. CDR1 and CDR2 from the germline V gene are ENHRY and SYGVKD. Trimming took off 6 bases at V and 1 base at J, with 9 bases between the two ends. The CDR3 coding sequence is TGTGCCATCAGGGGAAGCGTCCAAGAGACCCAGTACTTC. Its translation: CAIRGSVQETQYF.

This clonotype was seen at least ten times. One junction end does not reproduce the germline sequence, and a read error may be involved. V usage is TRBV6-6 and J usage is TRBJ1-5, with D perhaps TRBD1 (6 bases). The V gene's germline CDR1 is MNHNY and CDR2 SVGAGI (reference sequence). The CDR3 extends over 18 amino acids. In DNA, the CDR3 is TGTGCCAGCAGTTACTCGAAAAGGACAGACCTTAGCGATCAGCCCCAGCATTTT. Translating it yields CASSYSKRTDLSDQPQHF.

By sample fraction, this clonotype is medium-sized. V and J are TRBV5-1 and TRBJ2-5; 7 bases line up with TRBD2. J lost 2 bases, V lost 4 bases, and 2 bases had no gene match. The germline CDR1 and CDR2 sequences are SGHRS and YFSETQ. The CDR3 is 13 residues long. CDR3 sequence (DNA): TGCGCCAGCAGCAGGGGACTACAAGAGACCCAGTACTTC. Translation gives CASSRGLQETQYF.

In this sample, this clonotype is medium-sized (0.01 to 0.1%). V usage is TRBV20-1 and J usage is TRBJ2-1; perhaps TRBD2 as D (5 bases). CDR1 is DFQATT and CDR2 is SNEGSKA in the germline V gene (reference sequence). This CDR3 spans 15 amino acids. V shed 5 bases and J shed 4 bases, with 18 bases lying between them. CDR3 sequence: CSALNPSPGYNEQFF. CDR3 coding DNA: TGCAGTGCTCTTAACCCCTCTCCGGGATACAATGAGCAGTTCTTC.

This clonotype showed up many times. V is TRBV7-2 and J is TRBJ2-2, with 8 positions matching TRBD2. CDR1 and CDR2 from the germline V gene are SGHTA and FQGNSA. Trimming removed 5 bases from V and 4 bases from J; junction bases left unmatched: 6. The CDR3 has 15 amino acids. The CDR3 nucleotides are TGTGCCAGCAGCCACGGGGGGGCGGGCACCGGGGAGCTGTTTTTT. Protein product: CASSHGGAGTGELFF.

This clonotype is medium-sized in the sample. The V gene is TRBV29-1, the J gene TRBJ2-5; D gene uncertain. Trimming removed 4 bases at V and 5 bases at J, with 8 bases between. The CDR3 is 11 amino acids. From germline, CDR1 is SQVTM and CDR2 ANQGSEA. The CDR3 loop is CSVGDIETQYF. CDR3 nucleotide sequence: TGCAGCGTTGGGGATATTGAGACCCAGTACTTC.

By share, this clonotype counts as medium-sized. The chain has TRBV7-2 and TRBJ1-5; D unresolved. Germline V CDR1 and CDR2: SGHTA, FQGNSA. The CDR3 loop spans 14 amino acids. V shed 2 bases and J shed 4 bases, with 9 bases lying between them. CDR3 protein: CASSLPGKNQPQHF. The CDR3 nucleotides are TGTGCCAGCAGCTTACCGGGGAAGAATCAGCCCCAGCATTTT.